These 7 T cell receptor beta chains originate from one sample sequenced in a study of Graves' ophthalmopathy and Graves' hyperthyroidism. Amplification targeted the TCR beta CDR3 regions, with RNA transcripts as the source material. Second-round multiplex PCR followed a first-round RT-PCR using HTBI primers. TCRdb processed the multiplex PCR reads anew with MiXCR; each CDR3 protein has one entry. The repertoire holds about 210,000 distinct CDR3 sequences, with about 32% as singletons. The sequenced sample was peripheral blood. All receptors derive from a man between 45 and 60 years old with Graves' ophthalmopathy.

This clonotype is termed medium-sized (0.01 to 0.1%). The CDR3 is CASSGTSGSYEQYF. DNA of the CDR3: TGTGCCAGCAGTGGGACTAGCGGCTCCTACGAGCAGTACTTC. The J gene is TRBJ2-7, the V gene TRBV27; 11 bases are shared with TRBD2. Unmatched junction bases numbered 0, after V lost 5 bases and J lost 0 bases. This CDR3 is built from 14 residues. Germline assignment: CDR1 MNHEY and CDR2 SMNVEV (reference sequence).

This clonotype has ten or more counts. The CDR3 loop reads CASSSFRDSGVVFF. CDR3 nucleotides: TGTGCCAGCAGCTCATTCCGGGACTCCGGGGTGGTTTTCTTT. The rearrangement joins TRBV11-2 to TRBJ1-1; a possible D gene is TRBD1 (5 bases). CDR3 length: 14 residues. Germline assignment: CDR1 SGHAT and CDR2 FQNNGV. The V and J ends lost 4 bases and 13 bases respectively, with 22 bases between them.

The chain is built from TRBV28 and TRBJ1-5; D is uncertain. V lost 10 bases and J lost 5, with 12 bases in between. CDR1 MDHEN and CDR2 SYDVKM come from the germline V gene. The CDR3 is 12 residues long. CDR3 region: CAILPPHQPQHF. The CDR3 DNA sequence: TGTGCCATCCTACCCCCCCATCAGCCCCAGCATTTT.

The rearrangement links TRBV6-2 or TRBV6-3 to TRBJ2-7; TRBD1 matches at 7 bases. Germline V gene data show CDR1 as MNHEY and CDR2 as SVGEGT. The J segment lost 2 bases and the V segment lost 8 bases, leaving 12 bases of the junction unmatched. This CDR3 spans 15 amino acids. In nucleotides, the CDR3 is TGTGCCAGCCGAACTCCGGGACAGCTAACCTACGAGCAGTACTTC. This codes for CASRTPGQLTYEQYF.

This clonotype has just a few counts. The chain is built from TRBV2 and TRBJ2-7, with D perhaps matching TRBD2 (5 bases). The germline gives CDR1 SNHLY, CDR2 FYNNEI. V dropped 4 bases and J dropped 3 bases, with 16 bases sitting between them. The CDR3 is 15 residues long. The CDR3 region is CASSVRLALIYEQYF. CDR3 sequence (DNA): TGTGCCAGCAGTGTCCGTCTAGCTCTAATCTACGAGCAGTACTTC.

This clonotype was recorded at least ten times. The V and J genes are TRBV19 and TRBJ2-7; 8 bases map to TRBD1. Germline CDR1 reads LNHDA; CDR2 reads SQIVND (reference sequence). The V and J ends lost 8 bases and 5 bases, in that order; junction bases with no gene match: 14. This CDR3 is 15 amino acids long. The CDR3 DNA reads as TGTGCCAGTTCCTTTTTCGGGACAGGACGTGACGAGCAGTACTTC. Amino acid sequence: CASSFFGTGRDEQYF.

Ten or more counts support this clonotype. The genes are TRBV7-2 and TRBJ1-3; D uncertain. CDR3 length: 12 amino acids. CDR1 and CDR2 (germline): SGHTA, FQGNSA. The V gene lost 5 bases and the J gene lost 4 bases, with 6 bases spanning the gap. CDR3 sequence: CASSNLGNTIYF. CDR3 sequence (DNA): TGTGCCAGCAGCAATCTCGGAAACACCATATATTTT.